The 29 T cell receptor beta chains below come from one sample, sequenced in a study of shared T cell receptors in the human thymus. TCRdb's table, derived via immunoSEQ multiplex PCR, lists solely in-frame clones and lacks some. The table has hundreds of thousands of clones, 88% seen once. This sample was also put to use in a study of human thymus T cells.

The sequenced material came from thymocytes. These receptors all come from a boy younger than two with a congenital heart defect.

The V call is TRBV6-1, the J call TRBJ2-2; 10 bases agree with TRBD2. The CDR3 totals 19 residues. Germline CDR1 MNHNS, CDR2 SASEGT. J gave up 3 bases and V 4 bases, and 14 bases lay outside the gene matches. The CDR3 spells CASSGTSTSGRAYTGELFF. CDR3 sequence (DNA): TGTGCCAGCAGTGGCACCTCGACTAGCGGGCGCGCATACACCGGGGAGCTGTTTTTT.

The chain links TRBV28 to TRBJ2-1; no clear D gene. The CDR3 has 15 amino acids. Germline V CDR1 and CDR2: MDHEN, SYDVKM. V lost 4 bases and J 8 bases, leaving 18 bases between the germline ends. In DNA form, the CDR3 reads TGTGCCAGCAGTTCCTCCCCGGAGTGGTTTGATGAGCAGTTCTTC. It yields the protein CASSSSPEWFDEQFF.

This chain connects TRBV19 to TRBJ2-1; D possibly corresponds to TRBD1 (6 bases). The CDR3 contains 15 residues. Trimming cost V 2 bases and J 1 base, with 9 bases left between them. Germline V gene sequence: CDR1 LNHDA, CDR2 SQIVND (reference sequence). The chain's CDR3 is CASSIPGQSYNEQFF. The CDR3, as DNA: TGTGCCAGTAGTATACCCGGACAGTCCTACAATGAGCAGTTCTTC.

CDR3 sequence (DNA): TGTGCCAGCAGCCGAAATCGGGACAGGGCTAACTGCGACTACACCTTC. Translated, it gives CASSRNRDRANCDYTF. The rearrangement uses TRBV5-6 and TRBJ1-2; 9 nucleotides line up with TRBD1. Trimming cost V 4 bases and J 10 bases; bases outside gene matches: 17. The CDR3 is made up of 16 amino acids. Germline V gene lookup returns CDR1 SGHDT and CDR2 YYEEEE.

V gene TRBV19 combines with J gene TRBJ2-7; D perhaps matches TRBD1 (6 bases). Per germline, CDR1 LNHDA and CDR2 SQIVND (reference sequence). V was clipped by 3 bases and J by 0 bases, with 9 bases between them. The CDR3 totals 14 residues. CDR3 sequence: CASSIEGVSYEQYF. The CDR3 bases are TGTGCCAGTAGTATTGAGGGGGTCTCCTACGAGCAGTACTTC.

J is TRBJ2-1 and V is TRBV30, with D perhaps matching TRBD2 (5 bases). V gave up 1 base and J gave up 6 bases, with 13 bases separating them. The CDR3 contains 14 residues. Germline V gene lookup returns CDR1 GTSNPN and CDR2 SVGIG (reference sequence). CDR3 protein: CAWSDLTSFNEQFF. In DNA, the CDR3 is TGTGCCTGGAGTGATCTAACTAGTTTCAATGAGCAGTTCTTC.

J is TRBJ1-1 and V is TRBV14; D is perhaps TRBD1 (5 bases). The V gene's germline CDR1 is SGHDN and CDR2 FVKESK. V was cut by 7 bases and J by 1 base, with 13 bases left in between. The CDR3 consists of 14 residues. As DNA, the CDR3 is TGTGCCAGCATCCCACCGGGGGGGAACACTGAAGCTTTCTTT. This gives the protein CASIPPGGNTEAFF.

This chain connects TRBV11-1 to TRBJ1-4, with D possibly TRBD1 on 5 matching bases. Germline values: CDR1 SGHAT, CDR2 FQDESV (reference sequence). The V and J ends lost 4 bases and 5 bases respectively, with 17 bases between them. CDR3 length equals 16 residues. DNA for the CDR3: TGTGCCAGCAGCTCTGGAGGGGCTTGGGGGAATGAAAAACTGTTTTTT. Its translation is CASSSGGAWGNEKLFF.

The genes are TRBV30 and TRBJ2-5; 13 bases line up with TRBD2. The J call could be wrong; TRBJ2-7 is a better fit for the DNA end. The CDR3 covers 14 residues. From germline, CDR1 is GTSNPN and CDR2 SVGIG (reference sequence). The CDR3 nucleotides read TGTGCCTGGAGGACGACTAGCGGGAGGCTCGAGCAGTACTTC. It specifies CAWRTTSGRLEQYF.

This clone was seen once. The chain links TRBV7-2 to TRBJ1-2, with 10 bases matching TRBD1. The ends lost 5 bases at V and 6 bases at J; junction bases unmatched: 6. There are 14 residues in the CDR3. The germline CDR1 and CDR2 sequences are SGHTA and FQGNSA. CDR3 loop: CASSARDRGHGYTF. The CDR3 DNA is TGTGCCAGCAGCGCCCGGGACAGGGGACATGGCTACACCTTC.

The chain recombines TRBV18 with TRBJ2-7; the match to TRBD2 covers 9 bases. The ends lost 2 bases at V and 3 bases at J; junction bases unmatched: 8. Germline CDR1 reads KGHSH; CDR2 reads LQKENI. This CDR3 region has 16 residues. CDR3 nucleotide sequence: TGTGCCAGCTCACCAGACAGGGATAGCGGGAGCTACGAGCAGTACTTC. Residues: CASSPDRDSGSYEQYF.

This sequence joins TRBV5-1 and TRBJ2-7; TRBD2 matches 7 bases. The length of the CDR3 is 15 residues. CDR1 is SGHRS and CDR2 is YFSETQ in the germline V gene. J gave up 6 bases and V 1 base, and 10 bases lay outside the gene matches. The CDR3 nucleotides read TGCGCCAGCAGCTTGAGAAGGGGACTACTAGGCGAGCAGTACTTC. It is translated as CASSLRRGLLGEQYF.

There are a few counts of this clone. V is TRBV28 and J is TRBJ1-1; D may be TRBD1 (6 bases). With 5 bases removed from V and 2 bases from J, the gap between germline ends came to 15 bases. The CDR3 has 15 amino acids. Germline CDR1 is MDHEN and CDR2 is SYDVKM. The CDR3 bases are TGTGCCAGCAGTCCCGAGGGGGAGAATAACACTGAAGCTTTCTTT. This translates into CASSPEGENNTEAFF.

The CDR3 DNA sequence: TGTGCCAGCAGTGGAGGGACAGGGGGCGCGAGTGACCAGCCCCAGCATTTT. Translation gives CASSGGTGGASDQPQHF. V and J are TRBV6-1 and TRBJ1-5; TRBD1 aligns across 12 bases. The CDR3 contains 17 residues. J gave up 7 bases and V 4 bases, and 11 bases lay outside the gene matches. The germline V gene encodes CDR1 MNHNS and CDR2 SASEGT.

The chain couples TRBV2 to TRBJ1-6; D might be TRBD1 (5 bases). Between the trimmed V and J ends, which lost 6 bases and 8 bases, there was a span of 11 bases. Germline lookup yields CDR1 SNHLY and CDR2 FYNNEI. The CDR3 sequence is 13 residues long. CDR3 in DNA: TGTGCCAGCAGCGCAGGGCGTGATTCACCCCTCCACTTT. It specifies CASSAGRDSPLHF.

The chain links TRBV6-1 to TRBJ2-1, with 11 nucleotides matching TRBD1. Per germline, CDR1 MNHNS and CDR2 SASEGT. The J segment lost 7 bases and the V segment lost 2 bases, leaving 7 bases of the junction unmatched. This CDR3 has 16 residues. In nucleotides, the CDR3 is TGTGCCAGCAGTGAAAACCCGGGACAGGGGGGGAATGAGCAGTTCTTC. This encodes CASSENPGQGGNEQFF.

This clone was counted once. This chain connects TRBV27 to TRBJ2-2, with 7 bases identical to TRBD2. Germline CDR1 reads MNHEY; CDR2 reads SMNVEV (reference sequence). This CDR3 spans 19 amino acids. The V and J ends lost 5 bases and 6 bases, in that order; junction bases with no gene match: 21. CDR3 in amino acids: CASSPTQNRSGEGPGELFF. CDR3 DNA sequence: TGTGCCAGCAGTCCCACCCAAAACCGGTCGGGGGAGGGCCCCGGGGAGCTGTTTTTT.

V and J are TRBV9 and TRBJ2-7; D is ambiguous. The CDR3 totals 15 residues. Germline CDR1 SGDLS, CDR2 YYNGEE. Trimming removed 0 bases from V and 4 bases from J, with 14 bases in between. The DNA for the CDR3 is TGTGCCAGCAGCGTAGACCACAGCCAGACATACGAGCAGTACTTC. This codes for CASSVDHSQTYEQYF.

The chain links TRBV19 to TRBJ2-7; 8 bases are shared with TRBD1. The CDR3 covers 13 residues. The germline CDR1 and CDR2 sequences are LNHDA and SQIVND (reference sequence). V lost 4 bases to trimming and J lost 4 bases; unmatched junction nucleotides: 3. The CDR3 sequence: CASSTDRAYEQYF. For the CDR3, the DNA is TGTGCCAGTAGTACGGACAGGGCTTACGAGCAGTACTTC.

The rearrangement uses TRBV7-2 and TRBJ2-3; 10 bases align to TRBD1. The V gene's germline CDR1 is SGHTA and CDR2 FQGNSA. Losses at the gene ends were 5 bases for V and 4 bases for J; bases not matched to a gene: 9. The CDR3 is made up of 16 amino acids. The CDR3 bases are TGTGCCAGCAGCCTACCAGACAGGGGGCCCGCAGATACGCAGTATTTT. Its translation: CASSLPDRGPADTQYF. Supplemented by reference TRBV7-2 and TRBJ2-3, the full variable domain reads GAGVSQSPSNKVTEKGKDVELRCDPISGHTALYWYRQSLGQGLEFLIYFQGNSAPDKSGLPSDRFSAERTGGSVSTLTIQRTQQEDSAVYLCASSLPDRGPADTQYFGPGTRLTVL.

The V call is TRBV19, the J call TRBJ2-2; 9 bases are shared with TRBD2. The CDR3 sequence is 17 residues long. CDR1 and CDR2 from the germline V gene are LNHDA and SQIVND (reference sequence). The ends lost 9 bases at V and 4 bases at J; junction bases unmatched: 15. CDR3 in DNA: TGTGCCAGCCTCCCCCAATATAGCGGGAGTAGCACCGGGGAGCTGTTTTTT. Its protein is CASLPQYSGSSTGELFF.

The CDR3 DNA sequence: TGTGCCAGTAGTATCCGGGGGGGACTCAGCACAGATACGCAGTATTTT. Protein: CASSIRGGLSTDTQYF. V and J are TRBV19 and TRBJ2-3; 8 nucleotides match TRBD2. This CDR3 contains 16 residues. Germline V CDR1 and CDR2: LNHDA, SQIVND (reference sequence). The trim removed 3 bases at V and 0 bases at J, leaving 5 bases unmatched.

Worth noting for this clone: Sequence at one end of the junction differs from germline and may be a read error. In DNA, the CDR3 is TGTGCCAGCAGTCTCGCTTGGGGACAACTTTACGGGCAGTACTTC. Protein product: CASSLAWGQLYGQYF. The V gene is TRBV27, the J gene TRBJ2-7, with D perhaps TRBD1 (6 bases). The V gene's germline CDR1 is MNHEY and CDR2 SMNVEV (reference sequence). The CDR3 is 15 residues long.

The rearrangement uses TRBV28 and TRBJ1-3; 7 bases are a match to TRBD1. This CDR3 comprises 17 residues. CDR1 and CDR2 from the germline V gene are MDHEN and SYDVKM. DNA of the CDR3: TGTGCTTCTACCCCGGGACAGAGACCCTCGGGTGGAAACACCATATATTTT. The encoded protein is CASTPGQRPSGGNTIYF. The entire variable domain, with the rest obtained from reference TRBV28 and TRBJ1-3, is as follows: DVKVTQSSRYLVKRTGEKVFLECVQDMDHENMFWYRQDPGLGLRLIYFSYDVKMKEKGDIPEGYSVSREKKERFSLILESASTNQTSMYLCASTPGQRPSGGNTIYFGEGSWLTVV.

The chain joins TRBV5-1 to TRBJ2-5, with TRBD1 matching 7 bases. Judging by the DNA end, TRBJ2-7 fits better; the J call may be wrong. The germline V gene has CDR1 SGHRS and CDR2 YFSETQ. The CDR3 spans 14 residues. The CDR3 nucleotides read TGCGCCAGCAGCTCGCACAGGGGACCCTACGAGCAGTACTTC. Its translation: CASSSHRGPYEQYF.

The genes are TRBV29-1 and TRBJ2-5; D possibly corresponds to TRBD2 (6 bases). The CDR3 covers 14 residues. The V gene's germline CDR1 is SQVTM and CDR2 ANQGSEA. Trimming stripped 8 bases from V and 0 bases from J, with 16 bases between. The CDR3 protein is CSSSSRDYQETQYF. The CDR3 DNA follows: TGCAGCTCAAGCAGCCGGGACTACCAAGAGACCCAGTACTTC.

This clone was seen only once. The same CDR3 also results from other DNA sequences found in this sample. V gene TRBV4-3 combines with J gene TRBJ2-7; 7 bases are a match to TRBD2. Germline assignment: CDR1 LGHNA and CDR2 YSLEER. V shed 1 base, J shed 0 bases, and the junction held 3 bases outside the gene matches. The CDR3 is 15 residues long. The CDR3 bases are TGCGCCAGCAGCCAAGGTCTAGCGGACTCCTACGAGCAGTACTTC. As protein: CASSQGLADSYEQYF.

This chain connects TRBV5-4 to TRBJ2-5, with 15 bases aligning to TRBD2. The CDR3 is 17 residues long. Germline assignment: CDR1 SGHNT and CDR2 YYREEE (reference sequence). Trimming removed 3 bases from V and 3 bases from J; junction bases left unmatched: 6. The CDR3 loop reads CASSSGLAGGPEETQYF. As DNA, the CDR3 is TGTGCCAGCAGCTCAGGACTAGCGGGAGGGCCGGAAGAGACCCAGTACTTC.

The gene calls are TRBV19 and TRBJ1-2; the match to TRBD1 covers 9 bases. The CDR3 has 15 amino acids. Losses at the gene ends were 3 bases for V and 3 bases for J; bases not matched to a gene: 5. Per the germline V gene, CDR1 is LNHDA and CDR2 is SQIVND (reference sequence). The CDR3 DNA reads as TGTGCCAGTAGTATCGACAGGGGGTGCGACTATGGCTACACCTTC. This codes for CASSIDRGCDYGYTF.